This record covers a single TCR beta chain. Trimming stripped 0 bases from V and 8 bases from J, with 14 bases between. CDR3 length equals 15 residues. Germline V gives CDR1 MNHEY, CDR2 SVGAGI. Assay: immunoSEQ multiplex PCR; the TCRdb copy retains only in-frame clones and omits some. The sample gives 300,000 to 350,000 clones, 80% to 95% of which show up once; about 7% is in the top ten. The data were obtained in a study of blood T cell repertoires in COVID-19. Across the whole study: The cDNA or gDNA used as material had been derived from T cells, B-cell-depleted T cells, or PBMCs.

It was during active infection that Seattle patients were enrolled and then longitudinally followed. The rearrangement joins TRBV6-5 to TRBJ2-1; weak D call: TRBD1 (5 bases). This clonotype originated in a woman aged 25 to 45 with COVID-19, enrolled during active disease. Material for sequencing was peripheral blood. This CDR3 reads CASSYSIGRADEQFF. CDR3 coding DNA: TGTGCCAGCAGTTACTCGATCGGCAGGGCCGATGAGCAGTTCTTC.